The 21 T cell receptor beta chains below come from one sample, sequenced in a study of blood T cells in healthy people across ages. Primers used in a second PCR of about 6 to 11 cycles were a sample-barcoded 5' primer and a J-beta primer mix. One entry per CDR3 protein, called by TCRdb with MiXCR from the 5' RACE reads. The table has about 1.4 million distinct CDR3 sequences, approximately 60% seen once; the top ten hold over 5.5%. Sequenced input: blood. All receptors come from a man younger than 35 in good health.

The chain links TRBV7-6 to TRBJ1-2, with D hard to call. Germline CDR1 reads SGHVS; CDR2 reads FNYEAQ. The CDR3 is made up of 13 amino acids. V was cut by 5 bases and J by 4 bases, with 11 bases left in between. CDR3 residues: CASSTPDSYGYTF. The CDR3 coding sequence is TGTGCCAGCAGCACACCTGACTCCTATGGCTACACCTTC.

The gene calls are TRBV29-1 and TRBJ1-1; D unresolved. Per germline, CDR1 SQVTM and CDR2 ANQGSEA. CDR3 length equals 11 residues. Deletions cut 1 base from V and 4 bases from J, with 4 bases between. CDR3 loop: CSVEVSTEAFF. The CDR3 DNA follows: TGCAGCGTTGAAGTTAGCACTGAAGCTTTCTTT. The full variable domain, in which reference TRBV29-1 and TRBJ1-1 provide the parts outside the CDR3, is SAVISQKPSRDICQRGTSLTIQCQVDSQVTMMFWYRQQPGQSLTLIATANQGSEATYESGFVIDKFPISRPNLTFSTLTVSNMSPEDSSIYLCSVEVSTEAFFGQGTRLTVV.

V and J are TRBV6-4 and TRBJ2-1; D is ambiguous. From germline, CDR1 is MRHNA and CDR2 SNTAGT. There are 13 residues in the CDR3. The CDR3 loop reads CTSSAPGGNEQFF. The CDR3, as DNA: TGTACAAGCAGTGCCCCAGGTGGGAATGAGCAGTTCTTC.

This clonotype was seen a few times. The CDR3 loop reads CATSSNRGGYGYTF. CDR3 DNA: TGTGCCACCAGCAGCAACAGGGGAGGCTATGGCTACACCTTC. The chain joins TRBV15 to TRBJ1-2, with 7 bases that match TRBD1. The V gene's germline CDR1 is LNHNV and CDR2 YYDKDF (reference sequence). V gave up 3 bases and J gave up 4 bases; unmatched junction bases: 5. The CDR3 spans 14 residues. Full variable domain (outside the CDR3, taken from reference TRBV15 and TRBJ1-2): DAMVIQNPRYQVTQFGKPVTLSCSQTLNHNVMYWYQQKSSQAPKLLFHYYDKDFNNEADTPDNFQSRRPNTSFCFLDIRSPGLGDTAMYLCATSSNRGGYGYTFGSGTRLTVV.

This clonotype showed up just a few times. CDR3 amino acids: CASSRLRLPQDTQYF. The CDR3 DNA follows: TGTGCCAGCAGCCGGCTGCGACTACCTCAAGATACGCAGTATTTT. V and J are TRBV7-2 and TRBJ2-3; D perhaps matches TRBD2 (5 bases). CDR1 is SGHTA, CDR2 FQGNSA, per germline. Trimming left V 5 bases short and J 5 bases short, with 17 bases between. The CDR3 sequence is 15 residues long. The variable domain in full, completed from reference TRBV7-2 and TRBJ2-3, reads GAGVSQSPSNKVTEKGKDVELRCDPISGHTALYWYRQSLGQGLEFLIYFQGNSAPDKSGLPSDRFSAERTGGSVSTLTIQRTQQEDSAVYLCASSRLRLPQDTQYFGPGTRLTVL.

This rearrangement joins TRBV20-1 to TRBJ2-7; 11 nucleotides line up with TRBD2. Germline V lookup: CDR1 DFQATT, CDR2 SNEGSKA (reference sequence). This CDR3 has 14 amino acids. The V segment lost 6 bases and the J segment 7 bases; nucleotides outside the gene matches: 11. CDR3: CSASSSGGPNEQYF. Here the CDR3 DNA reads TGCAGTGCATCGTCTAGCGGGGGGCCCAATGAGCAGTACTTC.

The CDR3 nucleotides are TGCGCCAGCAGCCAAGATTTAACTTTCGGAAATGAGCAGTTCTTC. Residues: CASSQDLTFGNEQFF. The chain is built from TRBV4-1 and TRBJ2-1; D is undetermined. CDR3 length: 15 amino acids. V lost 0 bases and J lost 7, with 13 bases in between. Germline values: CDR1 MGHRA, CDR2 YSYEKL.

This chain connects TRBV7-9 to TRBJ2-7; the match to TRBD1 covers 8 bases. Germline CDR1 and CDR2: SEHNR and FQNEAQ (reference sequence). The CDR3 runs 17 residues. Unmatched junction bases numbered 14, after V lost 6 bases and J lost 1 base. The CDR3 protein is CASSLEPQGDLSYEQYF. DNA for the CDR3: TGTGCCAGCAGTCTCGAACCACAGGGGGACTTATCCTACGAGCAGTACTTC. Combining the CDR3 with reference TRBV7-9 and TRBJ2-7 gives the whole variable domain DTGVSQNPRHKITKRGQNVTFRCDPISEHNRLYWYRQTLGQGPEFLTYFQNEAQLEKSRLLSDRFSAERPKGSFSTLEIQRTEQGDSAMYLCASSLEPQGDLSYEQYFGPGTRLTVT.

This chain uses TRBV10-2 with TRBJ2-1, with 7 bases matching TRBD2. CDR1 and CDR2 from the germline V gene are WSHSY and SAAADI. Unmatched junction bases numbered 14, after V lost 0 bases and J lost 12 bases. This CDR3 comprises 16 residues. The CDR3 region has the DNA TGCGCCAGCAGTGAGTCGACTCTGGGGAGCGGGGAATGGCAGTTCTTC. Amino acid sequence: CASSESTLGSGEWQFF.

This chain links TRBV6-5 with TRBJ2-6; TRBD2 might be the D (6 bases). The CDR3 is made up of 14 amino acids. The germline V gene encodes CDR1 MNHEY and CDR2 SVGAGI. V dropped 0 bases and J dropped 10 bases, with 10 bases sitting between them. This CDR3 is CASSYSAGGNVLTF. The CDR3 DNA reads as TGTGCCAGCAGTTACTCAGCAGGAGGGAACGTCCTGACTTTC.

The chain combines TRBV3-1 with TRBJ2-1; TRBD1 or TRBD2 may be the D gene (6 bases each). This CDR3 region has 16 residues. Trimming shortened V by 6 bases and J by 4 bases, and 19 bases separated the two germline ends. CDR1 is LGHDT and CDR2 is YNNKEL in the germline V gene (reference sequence). The CDR3 loop reads CASSLSHWGAYNEQFF. The CDR3 DNA reads TGTGCCAGCAGTCTAAGTCATTGGGGGGCGTACAATGAGCAGTTCTTC.

As regards this clonotype: Germline and junction disagree at one end, which may indicate a read error. This sequence joins TRBV13 and TRBJ2-1; perhaps TRBD1 as D (7 bases). CDR1 is PRHDT and CDR2 is FYEKMQ in the germline V gene (reference sequence). This CDR3 spans 16 amino acids. CDR3 residues: CAGSLLGGAGPNEQFF. As DNA, the CDR3 is TGTGCCGGCAGCTTATTAGGGGGCGCGGGGCCTAATGAGCAGTTCTTC. The whole variable domain, remainder taken from reference TRBV13 and TRBJ2-1, is AAGVIQSPRHLIKEKRETATLKCYPIPRHDTVYWYQQGPGQDPQFLISFYEKMQSDKGSIPDRFSAQQFSDYHSELNMSSLELGDSALYFCAGSLLGGAGPNEQFFGPGTRLTVL.

The CDR3 DNA follows: TGTGCCACCTCAGTCAACTATGAGCAGTTCTTC. Its protein product is CATSVNYEQFF. The chain is built from TRBV15 and TRBJ2-1; D ambiguous. CDR3 length equals 11 residues. Germline CDR1 and CDR2: LNHNV and YYDKDF (reference sequence). V was shortened by 8 bases and J by 8 bases, with 10 bases between the two germline ends.

The chain recombines TRBV20-1 with TRBJ1-1, with 8 positions matching TRBD1. CDR1 DFQATT and CDR2 SNEGSKA come from the germline V gene (reference sequence). CDR3 length equals 16 residues. Trimming cost V 2 bases and J 4 bases; bases outside gene matches: 12. Written as DNA, the CDR3 is TGCAGTGCTAGATTATACGGGACAGGAAAAACCACTGAAGCTTTCTTT. This translates into CSARLYGTGKTTEAFF.

The J gene is TRBJ2-3, the V gene TRBV7-9; weak D call: TRBD2 (5 bases). The germline V gene encodes CDR1 SEHNR and CDR2 FQNEAQ (reference sequence). V was pared by 7 bases and J by 2 bases, with 10 bases between. This CDR3 is 13 amino acids long. Written as DNA, the CDR3 is TGTGCCAGCACGATGGAGGACACAGATACGCAGTATTTT. Translating gives CASTMEDTDTQYF.

The V gene is TRBV4-1, the J gene TRBJ1-2, with D hard to call. The V end was cut by 1 base, the J end by 6 bases, with 15 bases between. Germline assignment: CDR1 MGHRA and CDR2 YSYEKL. The CDR3 is 15 residues long. CDR3 protein: CASSQGWPAGNGYTF. The CDR3 DNA reads as TGCGCCAGCAGCCAAGGTTGGCCAGCGGGCAATGGCTACACCTTC.

This clonotype was detected a few times. The V gene is TRBV29-1, the J gene TRBJ1-2; no clear D. Germline V lookup: CDR1 SQVTM, CDR2 ANQGSEA. V dropped 3 bases and J dropped 0 bases, with 5 bases sitting between them. The CDR3 covers 12 residues. This chain's CDR3 is CSVDATNYGYTF. DNA for the CDR3: TGCAGCGTTGACGCGACTAACTATGGCTACACCTTC.

V gene TRBV6-1 combines with J gene TRBJ2-5; 11 positions agree with TRBD1. With the DNA end fitting TRBJ2-7 better, the J assignment may be wrong. There are 15 residues in the CDR3. Germline-derived CDR1 and CDR2 are MNHNS and SASEGT. DNA for the CDR3: TGTGCCAGCAGTGTTCGGACAGGGGGCAAGTACGAGCAGTACTTC. Translating gives CASSVRTGGKYEQYF.

The CDR3 DNA follows: TGTGCCAGCAGTTACGATTTTGTTCGGGTTAACACTGAAGCTTTCTTT. The encoded protein is CASSYDFVRVNTEAFF. This sequence joins TRBV6-2 or TRBV6-3 and TRBJ1-1, with no clear D. This CDR3 has 16 residues. V lost 2 bases and J lost 2, with 15 bases in between. Germline CDR1 and CDR2: MNHEY and SVGEGT.

The J gene is TRBJ2-5, the V gene TRBV27, with 12 positions matching TRBD2. The J call may be in error: the DNA end matches TRBJ2-7 better. From germline, CDR1 is MNHEY and CDR2 SMNVEV (reference sequence). The CDR3 is 15 amino acids. CDR3 loop: CASSFVTSGSHEQYF. The DNA for the CDR3 is TGTGCCAGCAGTTTTGTGACTAGCGGGAGCCACGAGCAGTACTTC.

The rearrangement links TRBV6-2 or TRBV6-3 to TRBJ2-4, with 8 bases matching TRBD2. The J call is doubtful: the DNA matches TRBJ2-7 better. CDR1 is MNHEY and CDR2 is SVGEGT in the germline V gene. The CDR3 covers 13 residues. The CDR3 DNA sequence: TGTGCCAGCGCCAACGGGGGGGCGAACGAGCAGTACTTC. Its translation: CASANGGANEQYF.